The TCR beta chain under discussion was sequenced for a study of T cell clusters in autoimmune cytopenias (dated by TCRdb to between 2018 and 2021). Regarding the research as a whole: Per sample, TRB sequencing gave a median depth of around 53,000 reads and a median of about 2,500 distinct TRB clonotypes. Alongside healthy, CLL and autoimmune hepatitis controls, autoimmune cytopenia patients had their peripheral blood TRB and IGH repertoires sequenced at active disease and again during treatment follow-up. The study was designed to test whether a disease-specific immune repertoire signature usable as a blood-based biomarker is carried by autoimmune cytopenia patients.

What the study reported, not specific to this receptor: The T cell clusters were defined only in silico, and the functional role of the clusters still needed to be validated experimentally. The cluster-lack signature was not observed for secondary cytopenia versus CLL, as the signature was apparently masked by the dominant lymphoma-associated repertoire. GLIPH suggested that primary autoimmune cytopenia patients lacked physiological T cell clusters: 55 or so clusters were exclusive to healthy donors versus 15 to 20 exclusive to patients. TRB repertoire shifts, with less even repertoires in secondary cytopenia and CLL, mostly reflected lymphoma bias rather than autoimmunity. About 3.3-fold more exclusive TRB clusters were observed in healthy donors than in active autoimmune hepatitis patients, consistent with an autoimmunity-wide signature.

Inclusive of the bounding cysteine and phenylalanine, the CDR3 is 13 residues long. DNA for this receptor is not on file. No count is recorded, but by frequency this clonotype is large (0.1 to 1%). There is no known antigen for this receptor. TRB rearrangements were amplified by multiplex PCR following a touch-down protocol, with the TRB-A and TRB-B primer pools mixed in one tube. Illumina adapters and sample indices were attached to the amplicons through two consecutive PCR reactions using Phusion HS II polymerase. The amplicons were purified from gel with the NucleoSpin Gel and PCR Clean-up kit, after which the amplicons were quantified by Qubit and checked for quality on an Agilent 2100 Bioanalyzer. Sequencing of the libraries was performed on an Illumina MiSeq with 600-cycle, single-indexed, paired-end runs. The authors' analysis ran thus. MiXCR version 2.1.12, together with the default MiXCR reference library, was used to align and assemble the TRB reads. A clone was defined by each unique CDR3 nucleotide sequence, and analysis was restricted to productive sequences with at least two reads. Repertoire diversity was assessed with alpha-parameterized diversity profiles (alpha 0 to 5), including the Shannon (alpha 1) and Simpson (alpha 2) indices, which were computed with an R script. The tcR package was used to compute combinatorial TRB VJ usage, and cohorts were compared on this usage by principal component analysis with ade4. TCRbeta CDR3s were clustered with GLIPH on cohort pairs matched by age and read depth, and cluster frequencies were compared by Wilcoxon test. With the reads reprocessed by TCRdb, a single entry stands for each CDR3 protein sequence and no DNA is reported. The V and J calls reflect TCRdb's pipeline rather than the authors' work. The table kept for this sample lists about 1,100 distinct CDR3 sequences. The ten largest clones represent around 43% of the sample.

For each sample, TRB amplification used 200 to 300 ng of peripheral blood genomic DNA, equal to roughly 38,000 genome equivalents. Sequences were obtained from peripheral blood. The chain employs TRBV12-3 or TRBV12-4 and TRBJ2-1. This clonotype was sampled from a human donor with an autoimmune cytopenia or autoimmune hepatitis (not recorded which). The CDR3 corresponds to CASSLARAGEQFF.